One and the same sample provided the 23 T cell receptor beta chains below, sequenced in a study of T cell clonality in common variable immunodeficiency. Their antigens are not known. Findings and caveats of the study: Fewer deletions and N-nucleotide insertions were reportedly seen in common variable immunodeficiency TCR beta sequences.

Clones were sequenced by immunoSEQ multiplex PCR, and TCRdb holds only the in-frame ones, with some missing. This sample lists several thousand clones; its ten largest clones have about 3.7%. Material for sequencing was peripheral blood mononuclear cells. These receptors all come from a human donor with common variable immunodeficiency.

A note on this clone: The read terminates 3 residues ahead of where the CDR3 ends, so the germline J gene completes it. This chain connects TRBV6-1 to TRBJ1-5; TRBD1 is a possible D gene (6 bases). V gave up 2 bases and J gave up 2 bases, with 13 bases separating them. CDR1 is MNHNS and CDR2 is SASEGT in the germline V gene. The CDR3 length is 16 residues. This chain's CDR3 is CASSELWGHGNQPQHF. The part of the CDR3 DNA that was read is TGTGCCAGCAGTGAACTTTGGGGGCATGGCAATCAGCCC.

As regards this clone: The missing CDR3 end, 3 residues past where the read stops, is filled in from the germline J gene. The chain couples TRBV19 to TRBJ1-2, with D uncertain. CDR3 length equals 15 residues. Germline V gene data show CDR1 as LNHDA and CDR2 as SQIVND (reference sequence). The V end lost 1 base, the J end lost 0 bases, and 9 bases lay between the germline ends. CDR3 amino acids: CASSIVGHTNYGYTF. The part of the CDR3 DNA that was read is TGTGCCAGTAGTATAGTTGGCCACACTAACTATGGC.

Regarding this clone: The read ends 3 residues shy of where the CDR3 ends; the end is completed using the germline J gene. The gene calls are TRBV2 and TRBJ2-1; 12 bases are shared with TRBD2. CDR1 and CDR2 (germline): SNHLY, FYNNEI. V lost 10 bases and J lost 2; bases outside the gene matches: 3. The CDR3 runs to 14 residues. The part of the CDR3 DNA that was read is TGTGCCACCAGGACTAGCGGGACCTACAATGAG. This codes for CATRTSGTYNE. The whole CDR3 protein reads CATRTSGTYNEQFF.

Points on this clone: With the read ending 3 residues before the CDR3 end, the germline J gene is used to fill in that end. This rearrangement joins TRBV6-2 or TRBV6-3 to TRBJ1-2, with a tentative D call TRBD1 (6 bases). The CDR3 has 15 residues. The V gene's germline CDR1 is MNHEY and CDR2 SVGEGT. V gave up 2 bases and J gave up 4 bases, with 14 bases separating them. This CDR3 is CASSYRKQGSYGYTF. CDR3 DNA, as far as it was read: TGTGCCAGCAGTTACAGAAAACAGGGTTCCTATGGC.

A remark on this clone: The CDR3 end lies 3 residues beyond the end of the read and is filled in from the germline J gene. The V gene is TRBV19, the J gene TRBJ2-2; 11 nucleotides agree with TRBD2. The CDR3 has 16 amino acids. The germline V gene has CDR1 LNHDA and CDR2 SQIVND (reference sequence). The trim removed 7 bases at V and 9 bases at J, leaving 13 bases unmatched. The part of the CDR3 DNA that was read is TGTGCCAGTATCCGGGGACTAGCGGCCGAAGGGAGGGAG. Translating gives CASIRGLAAEGRE. The CDR3 in full is CASIRGLAAEGRELFF.

Worth noting for this clone: The read falls 3 residues short of the CDR3 end, and the missing part is taken from the germline J gene. The chain is built from TRBV2 and TRBJ2-1, with 13 bases lining up with TRBD2. Germline V CDR1 and CDR2: SNHLY, FYNNEI. The trim removed 2 bases at V and 8 bases at J, leaving 3 bases unmatched. The CDR3 is 15 amino acids. The CDR3 reads CASSERTSGGHEQFF. The sequenced part of the CDR3 DNA is TGTGCCAGCAGTGAAAGGACTAGCGGGGGACATGAG.

With respect to this clone: The CDR3 is cut off 3 residues early in the read; its end comes from the germline J gene. The rearrangement uses TRBV6-2 or TRBV6-3 and TRBJ1-5; 7 bases are a match to TRBD1. The V gene's germline CDR1 is MNHEY and CDR2 SVGEGT. This CDR3 contains 13 residues. The J segment lost 1 base and the V segment lost 6 bases, leaving 0 bases of the junction unmatched. CDR3 in amino acids: CASRGQSNQPQHF. The CDR3 DNA, read in part, is TGTGCCAGCAGGGGACAGAGCAATCAGCCC.

Points on this clone: The read stops 3 residues short of the end of the CDR3; the missing end is completed from the germline J gene. The chain has TRBV6-2 or TRBV6-3 and TRBJ1-2, with no clear D. V lost 8 bases, J lost 3 bases, and 13 bases lay in between. This CDR3 has 13 residues. In germline, CDR1 is MNHEY, CDR2 SVGEGT. The part of the CDR3 DNA that was read is TGTGCCAGCTCTAAGGGTCGCGACTATGGC. Its protein is CASSKGRDYG. The full CDR3 reads CASSKGRDYGYTF.

On this clone: With the read ending 3 residues before the CDR3 end, the germline J gene is used to fill in that end. This chain links TRBV18 with TRBJ2-3; D perhaps matches TRBD1 (5 bases). Germline V gives CDR1 KGHSH, CDR2 LQKENI. V lost 2 bases and J 1 base, leaving 7 bases between the germline ends. The CDR3 runs to 14 residues. The CDR3 spells CASSPWTRTDTQYF. The sequenced CDR3 bases are TGTGCCAGCTCACCATGGACACGCACAGATACG.

By frequency, this clone is medium-sized. The missing CDR3 end, 3 residues past where the read stops, is filled in from the germline J gene. This rearrangement joins TRBV20-1 to TRBJ1-5; TRBD1 aligns across 8 bases. Losses at the gene ends were 0 bases for V and 8 bases for J; bases not matched to a gene: 6. The CDR3 loop spans 14 amino acids. Germline assignment: CDR1 DFQATT and CDR2 SNEGSKA (reference sequence). CDR3 in amino acids: CSARDATGGKPQHF. Partial CDR3 DNA: TGCAGTGCTAGAGATGCAACAGGGGGAAAGCCC.

This clone is labeled large based on frequency. The read ends 3 residues shy of where the CDR3 ends; the end is completed using the germline J gene. The chain links TRBV15 to TRBJ1-1; 8 nucleotides align to TRBD1. The CDR3 consists of 14 residues. CDR1 is LNHNV and CDR2 is YYDKDF in the germline V gene (reference sequence). V was pared by 2 bases and J by 1 base, with 0 bases of the junction left unmatched. CDR3 residues: CATSRQGANTEAFF. Incomplete CDR3 DNA: TGTGCCACCAGCAGACAGGGGGCGAACACTGAA.

As to this clone: The read stops 3 residues short of the end of the CDR3; the missing end is completed from the germline J gene. The chain links TRBV19 to TRBJ1-5, with TRBD1 as a possible D gene (5 bases). The ends were cut back, 5 bases at V and 9 bases at J, with 17 bases in the middle. This CDR3 spans 14 amino acids. CDR1 LNHDA and CDR2 SQIVND come from the germline V gene (reference sequence). The CDR3 protein is CASSLAQGAGPQHF. The CDR3 DNA, read in part, is TGTGCCAGTAGTCTCGCCCAGGGAGCCGGGCCC.

Points on this clone: The read ends 3 residues shy of where the CDR3 ends; the end is completed using the germline J gene. This chain links TRBV6-1 with TRBJ1-6, with D unresolved. This CDR3 is 16 amino acids long. The V end lost 1 base, the J end lost 5 bases, and 12 bases lay between the germline ends. Germline assignment: CDR1 MNHNS and CDR2 SASEGT. The CDR3 protein is CASSEGHRRNNSPLHF. Incomplete CDR3 DNA: TGTGCCAGCAGTGAAGGACACCGAAGGAATAATTCACCC.

As regards this clone: The missing CDR3 end, 3 residues past where the read stops, is filled in from the germline J gene. The rearrangement uses TRBV19 and TRBJ2-3, with TRBD2 identical over 8 bases. CDR3 length equals 17 residues. Germline V gives CDR1 LNHDA, CDR2 SQIVND (reference sequence). V was clipped by 6 bases and J by 1 base; unmatched bases: 12. CDR3 DNA, as far as it was read: TGTGCCAGTAGCCACCCATATTTCGGGGGGGGCACAGATACG. This encodes CASSHPYFGGGTDT. The entire CDR3 protein reads CASSHPYFGGGTDTQYF.

A remark on this clone: The read gets to within 3 residues of the CDR3 end, and the germline J gene fills in the rest. J is TRBJ2-3 and V is TRBV7-6, with unresolved D. The germline gives CDR1 SGHVS, CDR2 FNYEAQ. The CDR3 is 14 amino acids. V was pared by 1 base and J by 0 bases, with 5 bases between. The CDR3 loop is CASSLGQSTDTQYF. The part of the CDR3 DNA that was read is TGTGCCAGCAGCTTAGGACAAAGCACAGATACG.

The CDR3 DNA, read in part, is TGTGCCAGTAGTATCTTCTGGACAGGGACTGAAAAA. It translates to CASSIFWTGTEK. The full CDR3 protein reads CASSIFWTGTEKLFF. J is TRBJ1-4 and V is TRBV19; 8 bases are shared with TRBD1. The sequence runs out 3 residues before the end of the CDR3; the remainder is reconstructed from the germline J gene. Germline V gene sequence: CDR1 LNHDA, CDR2 SQIVND (reference sequence). The ends lost 3 bases at V and 7 bases at J; junction bases unmatched: 7. This CDR3 contains 15 residues. Supplemented by reference TRBV19 and TRBJ1-4, the full variable domain reads DGGITQSPKYLFRKEGQNVTLSCEQNLNHDAMYWYRQDPGQGLRLIYYSQIVNDFQKGDIAEGYSVSREKKESFPLTVTSAQKNPTAFYLCASSIFWTGTEKLFFGSGTQLSVL.

As concerns this clone: The CDR3 end lies 3 residues beyond the end of the read and is filled in from the germline J gene. The gene calls are TRBV6-1 and TRBJ2-3; possible D gene TRBD2, 6 bases. The CDR3 runs to 15 residues. Between the trimmed V and J ends, which lost 4 bases and 1 base, there was a span of 12 bases. The germline V gene has CDR1 MNHNS and CDR2 SASEGT. The CDR3 bases that were read are TGTGCCAGCAGTGGTCGGGGAGGACGCACAGATACG. As protein: CASSGRGGRTDT. The full CDR3 sequence reads CASSGRGGRTDTQYF.

This clone is deemed medium-sized by its frequency. Read data end 3 residues before the CDR3 end; the end is taken from the germline J gene. The J gene is TRBJ2-1, the V gene TRBV27; D is perhaps TRBD1 (5 bases). The germline V gene encodes CDR1 MNHEY and CDR2 SMNVEV (reference sequence). The CDR3 loop spans 13 amino acids. The germline V and J ends were trimmed by 6 bases and 5 bases, with 11 bases remaining between them. The CDR3 DNA, read in part, is TGTGCCAGCAGCATCGACAGAAACAATGAG. Its protein is CASSIDRNNE. The full CDR3 reads CASSIDRNNEQFF.

About this clone: The read ends 3 residues early relative to the CDR3; the germline J gene fills the gap. The chain combines TRBV7-9 with TRBJ2-7, with D perhaps TRBD1 (5 bases). CDR3 length: 14 residues. Trimming pared 7 bases from V and 2 bases from J, leaving 15 bases between. Germline V lookup: CDR1 SEHNR, CDR2 FQNEAQ (reference sequence). CDR3 DNA, as far as it was read: TGTGCCAGCATGCCCCTGACAGACCCCTACGAG. Translating gives CASMPLTDPYE. The complete CDR3 reads CASMPLTDPYEQYF. Looking up the rest from reference TRBV7-9 and TRBJ2-7 gives the full variable domain: DTGVSQNPRHKITKRGQNVTFRCDPISEHNRLYWYRQTLGQGPEFLTYFQNEAQLEKSRLLSDRFSAERPKGSFSTLEIQRTEQGDSAMYLCASMPLTDPYEQYFGPGTRLTVT.

Notes on this clone: The read halts 3 residues ahead of the CDR3 end, with the missing end drawn from the germline J gene. The chain links TRBV19 to TRBJ2-3; 10 bases agree with TRBD1. Looked up from germline, CDR1 is LNHDA and CDR2 is SQIVND (reference sequence). CDR3 length: 15 residues. J lost 2 bases, V lost 6 bases, and 5 bases had no gene match. The DNA read from the CDR3 is TGTGCCAGTAGATCGGGACAGGGGTACACAGATACG. Amino acids: CASRSGQGYTDT. The entire CDR3 protein is CASRSGQGYTDTQYF.

This clone is deemed medium-sized (0.01 to 0.1%) by its frequency. The read is 3 residues too short to cover the CDR3 end, so that end is filled in from the germline J gene. The chain links TRBV5-1 to TRBJ2-5; D gene ambiguous. The CDR3 runs 14 residues. The V gene lost 0 bases and the J gene lost 1 base, with 7 bases spanning the gap. CDR1 is SGHRS and CDR2 is YFSETQ in the germline V gene. CDR3 amino acids: CASSLGWAQETQYF. The part of the CDR3 DNA that was read is TGCGCCAGCAGCTTGGGATGGGCCCAAGAGACC.

A note on this clone: Sequencing ends 3 residues short of the CDR3 end; the germline J gene provides the rest. This sequence joins TRBV5-1 and TRBJ2-7; D is unclear. The germline V gene encodes CDR1 SGHRS and CDR2 YFSETQ. V lost 1 base and J lost 2, with 7 bases in between. This CDR3 has 13 residues. Partial CDR3 DNA: TGCGCCAGCAGCTTGCAGTCTGCCTACGAG. Its protein is CASSLQSAYE. The CDR3 reads in full as CASSLQSAYEQYF.

On this clone itself: The missing CDR3 end, 3 residues past where the read stops, is filled in from the germline J gene. This chain uses TRBV7-9 with TRBJ1-1; 7 bases fit TRBD1. CDR3 length equals 15 residues. The V segment lost 4 bases and the J segment 0 bases; nucleotides outside the gene matches: 5. Germline V gene lookup returns CDR1 SEHNR and CDR2 FQNEAQ (reference sequence). CDR3 residues: CASSSKQGMNTEAFF. The CDR3 DNA, read in part, is TGTGCCAGCAGCTCCAAACAGGGGATGAACACTGAA.